Below, 3 T cell receptor beta chains from the same sample are listed, as sequenced in a study of shared clonotypes between healthy human individuals. TCRdb's table, derived via immunoSEQ multiplex PCR, lists solely in-frame clones and lacks some. The table lists 2 million to 2.5 million clones, approximately 95% of them singletons. The material sequenced was naive CD4+ T cells from PBMCs. As for subset: CD45RA+ positively selected. The receptors stem from a man in his late teens or twenties in good health. Some clones in this sample may be carry-over from other donors' samples.

This clone was recorded only once. The chain links TRBV5-6 to TRBJ1-5, with 8 positions matching TRBD1. This CDR3 has 14 residues. From germline, CDR1 is SGHDT and CDR2 YYEEEE. J gave up 5 bases and V 4 bases, and 5 bases lay outside the gene matches. CDR3 loop: CASSPGTGYQPQHF. The CDR3 DNA follows: TGTGCCAGCAGCCCTGGGACAGGATATCAGCCCCAGCATTTT.

The chain employs TRBV7-9 and TRBJ2-7, with 10 nucleotides matching TRBD2. The CDR3 spans 14 residues. V gave up 3 bases and J gave up 6 bases; unmatched junction bases: 5. Germline V lookup: CDR1 SEHNR, CDR2 FQNEAQ (reference sequence). This CDR3 is CASSFLAGVSEQYF. In DNA, the CDR3 is TGTGCCAGCAGCTTCCTAGCGGGGGTCTCCGAGCAGTACTTC.

The chain uses TRBV4-1 and TRBJ1-6, with D unresolved. The CDR3 is 15 residues long. Trimming cost V 2 bases and J 3 bases, with 8 bases left between them. The germline gives CDR1 MGHRA, CDR2 YSYEKL. CDR3 sequence reads: CASSQLRDYNSPLHF. CDR3 nucleotides: TGCGCCAGCAGCCAACTAAGGGACTATAATTCACCCCTCCACTTT.